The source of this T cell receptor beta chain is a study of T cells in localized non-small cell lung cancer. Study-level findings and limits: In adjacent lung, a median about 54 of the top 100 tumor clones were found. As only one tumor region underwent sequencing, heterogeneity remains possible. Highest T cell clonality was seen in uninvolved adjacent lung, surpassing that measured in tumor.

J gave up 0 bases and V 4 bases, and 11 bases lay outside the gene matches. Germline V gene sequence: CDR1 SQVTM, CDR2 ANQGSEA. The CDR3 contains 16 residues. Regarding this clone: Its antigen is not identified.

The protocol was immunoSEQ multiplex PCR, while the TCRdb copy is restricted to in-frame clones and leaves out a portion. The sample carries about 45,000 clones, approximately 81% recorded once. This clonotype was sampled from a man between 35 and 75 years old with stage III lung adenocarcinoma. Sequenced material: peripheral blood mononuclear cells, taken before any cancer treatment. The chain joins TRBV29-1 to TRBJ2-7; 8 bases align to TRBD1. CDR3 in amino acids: CSVVLSDRASSYEQYF. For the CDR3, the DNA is TGCAGCGTTGTCCTTTCGGACAGGGCGAGCTCCTACGAGCAGTACTTC.